Each of the 20 T cell receptor beta chains below was sequenced from the same sample in a study of blood T cell repertoires in COVID-19. The data were produced by immunoSEQ multiplex PCR, yet TCRdb's version contains in-frame clones alone and is incomplete. The table lists 350,000 or so clones, around 88% of them singletons. Sequenced input: peripheral blood. These receptors came from a woman in her twenties or thirties with COVID-19, enrolled during active disease.

The chain employs TRBV6-5 and TRBJ1-2; possible D gene TRBD1, 6 bases. The CDR3 length is 15 residues. Germline loops: CDR1 MNHEY, CDR2 SVGAGI. V lost 7 bases and J 1 base, leaving 16 bases between the germline ends. The CDR3 here is CASTGGGFGNYGYTF. The CDR3 DNA reads TGTGCCAGCACGGGAGGGGGGTTTGGTAACTATGGCTACACCTTC.

The rearrangement joins TRBV29-1 to TRBJ1-2; a weak D match, TRBD1 (5 bases). The CDR3 extends over 16 amino acids. CDR1 and CDR2 from the germline V gene are SQVTM and ANQGSEA. V was shortened by 7 bases and J by 3 bases, with 24 bases between the two germline ends. The CDR3 sequence is CSARPMTVTGHYGYTF. The CDR3, as DNA: TGCAGCGCGAGACCGATGACAGTGACGGGCCACTATGGCTACACCTTC.

The V call is TRBV5-1, the J call TRBJ2-2; 8 bases fit TRBD2. Trimming at V came to 0 bases and at J to 1 base, leaving 2 bases not matched to a gene. Germline CDR1 is SGHRS and CDR2 is YFSETQ. The CDR3 is 16 amino acids. CDR3: CASSLVLAGNTGELFF. The CDR3 DNA reads as TGCGCCAGCAGCTTGGTTCTAGCGGGGAACACCGGGGAGCTGTTTTTT.

This clone showed up just a few times. This rearrangement joins TRBV7-9 to TRBJ1-4, with 8 bases fitting TRBD1. The CDR3 consists of 16 residues. V dropped 1 base and J dropped 7; count of bases not matched to a gene: 8. Germline V lookup: CDR1 SEHNR, CDR2 FQNEAQ (reference sequence). This chain's CDR3 is CASSLGANRGVEKLFF. Written as DNA, the CDR3 is TGTGCCAGCAGCTTAGGGGCAAACAGGGGGGTTGAAAAACTGTTTTTT.

This clone has just one count. The chain uses TRBV7-3 and TRBJ2-1, with 8 bases fitting TRBD2. J gave up 8 bases and V 4 bases, and 7 bases lay outside the gene matches. Germline V lookup: CDR1 SGHTA, CDR2 FQGTGA. The CDR3 totals 14 residues. The CDR3 nucleotides read TGTGCCAGCAGCTCCTACGGGGGGGCCGATGAGCAGTTCTTC. Encoded protein: CASSSYGGADEQFF.

The chain carries TRBV5-8 and TRBJ1-5; unclear D gene. The CDR3 totals 12 residues. Germline V gene lookup returns CDR1 SGHTS and CDR2 YDEGEE. Trimming took off 1 base at V and 9 bases at J, with 8 bases between the two ends. Written as DNA, the CDR3 is TGTGCCAGCAGCTTGTGGTCGGGGCCCCAGCATTTT. Amino acids: CASSLWSGPQHF.

This rearrangement joins TRBV12-3 or TRBV12-4 to TRBJ2-7, with 7 nucleotides matching TRBD1. Trimming removed 5 bases from V and 7 bases from J; junction bases left unmatched: 8. The CDR3 runs to 13 residues. CDR3 region: CASSVGTAREQYF. The DNA of the CDR3 is TGTGCCAGCAGTGTAGGGACAGCGAGGGAGCAGTACTTC.

The CDR3 DNA reads TGTGCCTGGGTCCCCTCTGGACACGGAGATGGCTACACCTTC. Its translation: CAWVPSGHGDGYTF. The gene calls are TRBV30 and TRBJ1-2, with D possibly matching TRBD1 (5 bases). CDR3 length: 14 residues. Trimming took 5 bases from V and 6 from J, leaving 19 bases between them. CDR1 and CDR2 (germline): GTSNPN, SVGIG (reference sequence).

The chain uses TRBV10-2 and TRBJ2-7; 9 bases fit TRBD2. V gave up 2 bases and J gave up 3 bases; unmatched junction bases: 2. The length of the CDR3 is 14 residues. Germline V lookup: CDR1 WSHSY, CDR2 SAAADI. The CDR3 region is CASSEGRGGYEQYV. CDR3 coding DNA: TGCGCCAGCAGTGAGGGGCGGGGGGGCTACGAGCAGTACGTC.

The chain uses TRBV9 and TRBJ2-2, with TRBD1 matching 9 bases. The CDR3 is made up of 15 amino acids. Per germline, CDR1 SGDLS and CDR2 YYNGEE. V lost 0 bases to trimming and J lost 6 bases; unmatched junction nucleotides: 3. CDR3 sequence: CASSVVGTGSGELFF. CDR3 DNA sequence: TGTGCCAGCAGCGTAGTTGGGACAGGGTCCGGGGAGCTGTTTTTT.

On this clone: The sample has other DNA sequences that encode this CDR3 too. The chain links TRBV5-1 to TRBJ1-5, with 10 nucleotides matching TRBD1. Germline assignment: CDR1 SGHRS and CDR2 YFSETQ. V lost 0 bases and J lost 7; bases outside the gene matches: 1. The CDR3 extends over 14 amino acids. CDR3 nucleotides: TGCGCCAGCAGCTTGGGGACAGGGGGACAGCCCCAGCATTTT. It encodes CASSLGTGGQPQHF.

The V call is TRBV18, the J call TRBJ1-4; D remains unclear. V lost 4 bases and J 8 bases, leaving 17 bases between the germline ends. Germline lookup yields CDR1 KGHSH and CDR2 LQKENI. CDR3 size: 15 residues. Here the CDR3 reads CASSQAARGMEKLFF. CDR3 in DNA: TGTGCCAGCTCACAGGCGGCGAGAGGAATGGAAAAACTGTTTTTT.

The chain couples TRBV5-1 to TRBJ1-6; D unresolved. The CDR3 loop spans 16 amino acids. Trimming pared 0 bases from V and 10 bases from J, leaving 17 bases between. The germline CDR1 and CDR2 sequences are SGHRS and YFSETQ. This chain's CDR3 is CASSLGFSTLISPLHF. DNA for the CDR3: TGCGCCAGCAGCTTGGGGTTTTCAACTTTGATCTCACCCCTCCACTTT.

V and J are TRBV28 and TRBJ2-7, with 11 bases that match TRBD1. The CDR3 length is 14 residues. Germline CDR1 is MDHEN and CDR2 is SYDVKM. The trim removed 7 bases at V and 7 bases at J, leaving 9 bases unmatched. The CDR3 loop is CASTTAGTGGEQYV. The CDR3 coding sequence is TGTGCCAGCACCACCGCCGGGACAGGGGGGGAGCAGTACGTC.

The J gene is TRBJ2-1, the V gene TRBV7-9; the match to TRBD2 covers 10 bases. The CDR3 has 14 residues. Germline V gene lookup returns CDR1 SEHNR and CDR2 FQNEAQ (reference sequence). Trimming took 2 bases from V and 6 from J; bases not matched to a gene: 1. This chain's CDR3 is CASSLSGGANEQFF. The CDR3 bases are TGTGCCAGCAGCTTAAGCGGGGGGGCCAATGAGCAGTTCTTC.

The sample holds one count of this clone. The gene calls are TRBV4-1 and TRBJ1-2, with TRBD1 as a possible D gene (5 bases). CDR1 is MGHRA, CDR2 YSYEKL, per germline. Trimming cost V 3 bases and J 7 bases, with 15 bases left between them. This CDR3 has 14 residues. The CDR3 DNA reads TGCGCCAGCAGCCAGATGAGCGGGGGTCGTGGCTACACCTTC. Residues: CASSQMSGGRGYTF.

This rearrangement joins TRBV11-2 to TRBJ2-2; D perhaps matches TRBD1 (5 bases). The V gene lost 3 bases and the J gene lost 3 bases, with 8 bases spanning the gap. Germline V gene data show CDR1 as SGHAT and CDR2 as FQNNGV. The CDR3 totals 14 residues. The CDR3 reads CASSLFRDTGELFF. The CDR3 DNA is TGTGCCAGCAGCTTGTTCAGGGACACCGGGGAGCTGTTTTTT.

This rearrangement joins TRBV7-9 to TRBJ2-1; D uncertain. The germline CDR1 and CDR2 sequences are SEHNR and FQNEAQ (reference sequence). V was trimmed by 2 bases and J by 7 bases, leaving 6 bases between them. This CDR3 contains 12 residues. The CDR3 DNA follows: TGTGCCAGCAGCTTATTTGAGAATGAGCAGTTCTTC. Its protein product is CASSLFENEQFF.

J is TRBJ1-5 and V is TRBV14, with D possibly being TRBD1 (5 bases). The CDR3 contains 15 residues. The V end lost 4 bases, the J end lost 1 base, and 11 bases lay between the germline ends. The germline V gene encodes CDR1 SGHDN and CDR2 FVKESK. This CDR3 is CASSPDRGSNQPQHF. The CDR3 bases are TGTGCCAGCAGCCCAGACAGAGGCAGCAATCAGCCCCAGCATTTT.

The chain is built from TRBV5-4 and TRBJ2-1; D is possibly TRBD2 (5 bases). V lost 0 bases and J 6 bases, leaving 19 bases between the germline ends. In germline, CDR1 is SGHNT, CDR2 YYREEE (reference sequence). The CDR3 totals 17 residues. The chain's CDR3 is CASSLGLRRASGNEQFF. CDR3 DNA sequence: TGTGCCAGCAGCTTGGGGTTGCGGCGGGCCTCTGGCAATGAGCAGTTCTTC.